Here is one T cell receptor beta chain with its context. This CDR3 region has 15 residues. Original processing notes: Cell counts per sample came from amplifying reference gene primers. Libraries were prepared by immunoSEQ multiplex PCR; TCRdb keeps only in-frame clonotypes and omits some of them. V and J calls plus clone size are reproduced from that table; the DNA served to infer D and trimming. In the table there are hundreds of thousands of clones, 85% of which are singletons. This entry is derived from a study of blood T cell repertoires in COVID-19. Study-level background: Specimens from acute and convalescent COVID-19 originated in the United States, Italy and Spain.

Sequenced material: peripheral blood. The genes are TRBV1 and TRBJ2-7; the DNA was not used to check the table's D call, TRBD1. TRBV1 has pseudogene status. The receptor's source is a young woman with acute or convalescent COVID-19. CDR3 loop: CTSSQDVGRPYEQYF. The CDR3, as DNA: TGCACCAGCAGCCAAGATGTGGGCCGGCCCTACGAGCAGTACTTC.